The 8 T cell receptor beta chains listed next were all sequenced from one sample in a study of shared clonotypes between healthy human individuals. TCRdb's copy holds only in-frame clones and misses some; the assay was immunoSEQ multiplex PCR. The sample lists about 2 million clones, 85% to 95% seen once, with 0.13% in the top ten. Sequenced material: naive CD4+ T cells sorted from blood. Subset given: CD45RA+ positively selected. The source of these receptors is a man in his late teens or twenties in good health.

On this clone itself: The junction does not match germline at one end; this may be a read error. In DNA form, the CDR3 reads TGTGCCAGTTCACCACCCGTGGGATTTTTAGGTGAAGCTTTCTTT. Protein: CASSPPVGFLGEAFF. This sequence joins TRBV18 and TRBJ1-1; D gene unclear. The CDR3 is made up of 15 amino acids. CDR1 and CDR2 from the germline V gene are KGHSH and LQKENI. The full variable domain, its missing parts supplied by reference TRBV18 and TRBJ1-1, is NAGVMQNPRHLVRRRGQEARLRCSPMKGHSHVYWYRQLPEEGLKFMVYLQKENIIDESGMPKERFSAEFPKEGPSILRIQQVVRGDSAAYFCASSPPVGFLGEAFFGQGTRLTVV.

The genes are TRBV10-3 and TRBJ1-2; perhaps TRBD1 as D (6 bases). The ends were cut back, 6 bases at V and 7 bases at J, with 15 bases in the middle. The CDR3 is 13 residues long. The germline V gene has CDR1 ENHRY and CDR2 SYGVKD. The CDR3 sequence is CAISPGQGGGYTF. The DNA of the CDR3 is TGTGCCATCAGCCCGGGACAAGGCGGTGGCTACACCTTC.

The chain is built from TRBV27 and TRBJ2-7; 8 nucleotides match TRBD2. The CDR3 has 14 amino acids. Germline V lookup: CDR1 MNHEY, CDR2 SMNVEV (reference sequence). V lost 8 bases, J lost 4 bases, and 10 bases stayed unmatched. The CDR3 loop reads CASSPLAGRYEQYF. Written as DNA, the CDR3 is TGTGCCAGCTCCCCCCTAGCGGGCCGATACGAGCAGTACTTC.

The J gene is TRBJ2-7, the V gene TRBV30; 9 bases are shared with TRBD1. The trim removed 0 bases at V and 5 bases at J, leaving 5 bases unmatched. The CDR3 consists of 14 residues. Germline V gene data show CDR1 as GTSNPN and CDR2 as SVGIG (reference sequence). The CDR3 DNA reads TGTGCCTGGAGTGTAGGGACAGGGCGGGACGAGCAGTACTTC. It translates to CAWSVGTGRDEQYF. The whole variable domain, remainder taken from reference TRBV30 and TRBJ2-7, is SQTIHQWPATLVQPVGSPLSLECTVEGTSNPNLYWYRQAAGRGLQLLFYSVGIGQISSEVPQNLSASRPQDRQFILSSKKLLLSDSGFYLCAWSVGTGRDEQYFGPGTRLTVT.

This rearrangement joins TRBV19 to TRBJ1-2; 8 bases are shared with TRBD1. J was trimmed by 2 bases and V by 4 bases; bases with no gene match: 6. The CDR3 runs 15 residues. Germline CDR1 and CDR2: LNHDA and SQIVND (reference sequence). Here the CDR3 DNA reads TGTGCCAGTAGTAACACAGGGGGAGCAAACTATGGCTACACCTTC. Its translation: CASSNTGGANYGYTF.

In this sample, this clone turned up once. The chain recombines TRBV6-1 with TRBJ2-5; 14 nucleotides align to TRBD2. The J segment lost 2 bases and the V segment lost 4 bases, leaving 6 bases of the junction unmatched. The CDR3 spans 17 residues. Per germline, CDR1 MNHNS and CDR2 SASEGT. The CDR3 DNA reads TGTGCCAGCAGTGCGACTAGCGGGAGGGTGGGGCAAGAGACCCAGTACTTC. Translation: CASSATSGRVGQETQYF.

CDR3 in amino acids: CASREEGTFNEQFF. CDR3 in DNA: TGTGCCAGCAGGGAAGAAGGTACGTTCAATGAGCAGTTCTTC. This rearrangement joins TRBV11-3 to TRBJ2-1; D gene uncertain. This CDR3 spans 14 amino acids. Looked up from germline, CDR1 is SGHNT and CDR2 is YENEEA. The V and J ends lost 6 bases and 6 bases respectively, with 15 bases between them. The entire variable domain, with the rest obtained from reference TRBV11-3 and TRBJ2-1, is as follows: EAGVVQSPRYKIIEKKQPVAFWCNPISGHNTLYWYLQNLGQGPELLIRYENEEAVDDSQLPKDRFSAERLKGVDSTLKIQPAELGDSAVYLCASREEGTFNEQFFGPGTRLTVL.

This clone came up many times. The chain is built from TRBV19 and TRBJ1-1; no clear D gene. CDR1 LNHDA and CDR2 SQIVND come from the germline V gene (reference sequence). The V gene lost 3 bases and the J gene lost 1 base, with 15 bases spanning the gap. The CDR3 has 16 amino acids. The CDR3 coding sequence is TGTGCCAGTAGTATGGCGACCCTCGGTCGGAACACTGAAGCTTTCTTT. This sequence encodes CASSMATLGRNTEAFF.